This T cell receptor (beta chain) was profiled in a study of PD-L1 blockade in urothelial cancer. Time point here: peripheral blood 6 weeks after treatment start. Germline CDR1 SGHNT, CDR2 YYREEE (reference sequence). The V and J ends lost 1 base and 0 bases, in that order; junction bases with no gene match: 6. CDR3 length: 17 amino acids. Data came from immunoSEQ multiplex PCR; TCRdb stores just in-frame clones and leaves some out. The sample has some 48,000 clones, 70% to 90% seen once. The chain recombines TRBV5-4 with TRBJ1-1, with 10 bases matching TRBD1. This TCR was sampled from a man aged 70-80 years with urothelial cancer. The sample here was PBMCs, taken around atezolizumab (anti-PD-L1) treatment. Here the CDR3 reads CASSLPGGQGMNTEAFF. CDR3 nucleotides: TGTGCCAGCAGCTTGCCTGGGGGACAGGGGATGAACACTGAAGCTTTCTTT.